The 27 T cell receptor beta chains presented below share a single source sample, sequenced in a study of control samples from healthy donors and cancer patients. The assay was immunoSEQ multiplex PCR, and TCRdb's table has in-frame clones only and misses some. The table shows 25,000 to 30,000 clones, with around 85% occurring only once. What was sequenced was PBMCs. The receptors stem from a woman between 55 and 75 years old with head and neck cancer.

This sequence joins TRBV6-2 or TRBV6-3 and TRBJ1-2; D gene ambiguous. Germline values: CDR1 MNHEY, CDR2 SVGEGT. V was pared by 2 bases and J by 8 bases, with 6 bases between. This CDR3 region has 11 residues. The CDR3 nucleotides are TGTGCCAGCAGTTACAACTGGGGCTACACCTTC. The encoded protein is CASSYNWGYTF.

V is TRBV9 and J is TRBJ2-4; possibly TRBD2 for D (6 bases). Germline CDR1 and CDR2: SGDLS and YYNGEE. The CDR3 is 14 amino acids. V lost 0 bases to trimming and J lost 9 bases, with 13 bases between them. This chain's CDR3 is CASSVGGGGTIQYF. The CDR3 DNA sequence: TGTGCCAGCAGCGTAGGTGGGGGAGGCACCATTCAGTACTTC.

The rearrangement joins TRBV5-6 to TRBJ1-5; D gene unclear. CDR3 length equals 14 residues. V was pared by 0 bases and J by 2 bases, with 6 bases between. CDR1 and CDR2 (germline): SGHDT, YYEEEE. CDR3 coding DNA: TGTGCCAGCAGCTTGGCGGGTGGCAATCAGCCCCAGCATTTT. Amino acids: CASSLAGGNQPQHF.

The chain combines TRBV6-2 or TRBV6-3 with TRBJ1-5; 10 positions match TRBD1. CDR3 size: 15 residues. Looked up from germline, CDR1 is MNHEY and CDR2 is SVGEGT. The V gene end was trimmed by 4 bases and the J gene end by 7 bases; junction bases not matched to a gene: 7. CDR3: CASSSGQGSGQPQHF. The CDR3 bases are TGTGCCAGCAGTTCGGGACAGGGGAGCGGACAGCCCCAGCATTTT.

V gene TRBV29-1 combines with J gene TRBJ1-2; D might be TRBD1 (6 bases). This CDR3 is built from 15 residues. Trimming removed 0 bases at V and 3 bases at J, with 14 bases between. CDR1 and CDR2 from the germline V gene are SQVTM and ANQGSEA. The DNA for the CDR3 is TGCAGCGTTGAAGAAATCTTTAAGGGGGACTATGGCTACACCTTC. Amino acids: CSVEEIFKGDYGYTF.

The rearrangement joins TRBV24-1 to TRBJ2-1, with 9 bases aligning to TRBD2. CDR1 and CDR2 (germline): KGHDR, SFDVKD. V trimming: 0 bases; J trimming: 4 bases; junction bases outside the gene matches: 3. The CDR3 covers 16 residues. This CDR3 reads CATSDLRAGGYNEQFF. CDR3 coding DNA: TGTGCCACCAGTGATTTGCGAGCGGGGGGATACAATGAGCAGTTCTTC.

V gene TRBV20-1 combines with J gene TRBJ1-2, with 12 bases that match TRBD1. V trimming: 3 bases; J trimming: 7 bases; junction bases outside the gene matches: 6. The CDR3 loop spans 14 amino acids. The germline CDR1 and CDR2 sequences are DFQATT and SNEGSKA (reference sequence). The DNA for the CDR3 is TGCAGTGCTAGTGCCGGGACAGGGGGCTCTGGCTACACCTTC. Encoded protein: CSASAGTGGSGYTF.

The rearrangement joins TRBV9 to TRBJ1-3, with D uncertain. V lost 4 bases and J 4 bases, leaving 12 bases between the germline ends. In germline, CDR1 is SGDLS, CDR2 YYNGEE. The CDR3 length is 14 residues. The CDR3 DNA sequence: TGTGCCAGCAGCTTGAATGTCGAGGGAAACACCATATATTTT. Its translation: CASSLNVEGNTIYF. Looking up the rest from reference TRBV9 and TRBJ1-3 gives the full variable domain: DSGVTQTPKHLITATGQRVTLRCSPRSGDLSVYWYQQSLDQGLQFLIQYYNGEERAKGNILERFSAQQFPDLHSELNLSSLELGDSALYFCASSLNVEGNTIYFGEGSWLTVV.

This chain links TRBV6-2 or TRBV6-3 with TRBJ2-2; D perhaps matches TRBD2 (6 bases). Germline CDR1 and CDR2: MNHEY and SVGEGT. V shed 5 bases and J shed 7 bases, with 14 bases lying between them. CDR3 length equals 14 residues. CDR3 region: CASSRGASVGELFF. Here the CDR3 DNA reads TGTGCCAGCAGTAGAGGAGCTAGCGTCGGGGAGCTGTTTTTT.

This chain joins TRBV12-5 and TRBJ1-4; TRBD1 might be the D (5 bases). The CDR3 runs to 13 residues. The germline V and J ends were trimmed by 6 bases and 5 bases, with 10 bases remaining between them. Germline CDR1 reads LGHNT; CDR2 reads FRNRAP. CDR3 coding DNA: TGTGCTAGTGGAACCGGGACGAATGAAAAACTGTTTTTT. Translated, it gives CASGTGTNEKLFF.

As for this clone: Other nucleotide sequences from this sample produce the same CDR3. J is TRBJ1-2 and V is TRBV10-2, with D unclear. The length of the CDR3 is 12 residues. Germline V gene data show CDR1 as WSHSY and CDR2 as SAAADI. V lost 8 bases and J lost 4, with 11 bases in between. CDR3 sequence (DNA): TGCGCCAGCCGGACGGATAGCTATGGCTACACCTTC. Translation gives CASRTDSYGYTF.

The chain has TRBV29-1 and TRBJ2-3, with 7 bases identical to TRBD2. CDR3 length: 13 residues. The germline V gene has CDR1 SQVTM and CDR2 ANQGSEA. Trimming cost V 8 bases and J 6 bases; bases outside gene matches: 11. The CDR3 here is CSTPRGSGDTQYF. CDR3 nucleotides: TGCAGCACTCCGCGAGGTAGCGGGGATACGCAGTATTTT.

The chain employs TRBV9 and TRBJ2-2, with D possibly being TRBD2 (5 bases). The V gene's germline CDR1 is SGDLS and CDR2 YYNGEE. This CDR3 is 14 amino acids long. V was clipped by 1 base and J by 3 bases, with 7 bases between them. The CDR3 DNA reads TGTGCCAGCAGCGTAAACGGGGACACCGGGGAGCTGTTTTTT. Protein sequence: CASSVNGDTGELFF. Based on the CDR3 plus reference TRBV9 and TRBJ2-2, the full variable domain is DSGVTQTPKHLITATGQRVTLRCSPRSGDLSVYWYQQSLDQGLQFLIQYYNGEERAKGNILERFSAQQFPDLHSELNLSSLELGDSALYFCASSVNGDTGELFFGEGSRLTVL.

The chain is built from TRBV7-3 and TRBJ2-1, with D possibly matching TRBD1 (5 bases). The CDR3 sequence is 14 residues long. The germline CDR1 and CDR2 sequences are SGHTA and FQGTGA. V gave up 4 bases and J gave up 4 bases, with 11 bases separating them. The CDR3 loop reads CASSSIRQYNEQFF. In nucleotides, the CDR3 is TGTGCCAGCAGCTCGATCCGACAGTACAATGAGCAGTTCTTC.

The chain combines TRBV19 with TRBJ2-5; 8 bases fit TRBD1. This CDR3 is 14 amino acids long. Germline CDR1 LNHDA, CDR2 SQIVND (reference sequence). V lost 10 bases and J lost 5; bases outside the gene matches: 12. The DNA for the CDR3 is TGTGCCACAGAAGACGACAGGGGTGGGGAGACCCAGTACTTC. Protein: CATEDDRGGETQYF.

In this sample, this clone turned up a few times. The gene calls are TRBV2 and TRBJ2-7; TRBD2 might be the D (5 bases). Germline loops: CDR1 SNHLY, CDR2 FYNNEI. V gave up 4 bases and J gave up 4 bases, with 11 bases separating them. The CDR3 is 13 amino acids. The chain's CDR3 is CASSVLARYEQYF. The CDR3 coding sequence is TGTGCCAGCAGTGTCCTAGCCAGGTACGAGCAGTACTTC.

The chain employs TRBV19 and TRBJ1-2, with 8 bases that match TRBD1. Trimming removed 4 bases from V and 2 bases from J; junction bases left unmatched: 3. The germline V gene encodes CDR1 LNHDA and CDR2 SQIVND (reference sequence). This CDR3 comprises 14 residues. The CDR3 DNA sequence: TGTGCCAGTAGTACCAGACAGGGGAACTATGGCTACACCTTC. Its protein is CASSTRQGNYGYTF. The entire variable domain, with the rest obtained from reference TRBV19 and TRBJ1-2, is as follows: DGGITQSPKYLFRKEGQNVTLSCEQNLNHDAMYWYRQDPGQGLRLIYYSQIVNDFQKGDIAEGYSVSREKKESFPLTVTSAQKNPTAFYLCASSTRQGNYGYTFGSGTRLTVV.

About this clone: A single base separates this from a much larger clone, so it may be a read error. This chain joins TRBV19 and TRBJ2-5; the D gene is possibly TRBD2 (6 bases). Trimming left V 1 base short and J 6 bases short, with 18 bases between. Germline V lookup: CDR1 LNHDA, CDR2 SQIVND (reference sequence). The length of the CDR3 is 16 residues. Here the CDR3 DNA reads TGTGCCAGTAGTATAGGCGGGACCGTCACCCGGAAGACCCAGTACTTC. This encodes CASSIGGTVTRKTQYF.

The rearrangement uses TRBV19 and TRBJ1-2; weak D call: TRBD1 (5 bases). This CDR3 is built from 14 residues. Germline CDR1 reads LNHDA; CDR2 reads SQIVND (reference sequence). Trimming pared 4 bases from V and 2 bases from J, leaving 11 bases between. The CDR3 region is CASSTQGFNYGYTF. CDR3 coding DNA: TGTGCCAGTAGTACTCAGGGATTCAACTATGGCTACACCTTC.

This clone was seen only once. The chain links TRBV15 to TRBJ1-5, with no clear D. Germline V gene lookup returns CDR1 LNHNV and CDR2 YYDKDF (reference sequence). Trimming removed 8 bases at V and 4 bases at J, with 9 bases between. The CDR3 is 12 amino acids. As DNA, the CDR3 is TGTGCCACCGGCACGGGGAATCAGCCCCAGCATTTT. Its protein product is CATGTGNQPQHF.

The chain employs TRBV18 and TRBJ1-5; D may be TRBD1 (5 bases). V lost 3 bases to trimming and J lost 3 bases, with 6 bases between them. The V gene's germline CDR1 is KGHSH and CDR2 LQKENI. This CDR3 is 13 amino acids long. In nucleotides, the CDR3 is TGTGCCAGCTCACCGACAGCCAATCAGCCCCAGCATTTT. Protein product: CASSPTANQPQHF.

This chain uses TRBV28 with TRBJ2-3, with D possibly being TRBD1 (5 bases). This CDR3 contains 12 residues. Trimming left V 3 bases short and J 10 bases short, with 11 bases between. Germline CDR1 MDHEN, CDR2 SYDVKM. The DNA for the CDR3 is TGTGCCAGCAGTTTTTTAGGGGTTGCGCAGTATTTT. Amino acid sequence: CASSFLGVAQYF.

The chain uses TRBV4-2 and TRBJ2-1, with 7 bases that match TRBD2. The CDR3 has 14 residues. J lost 8 bases, V lost 4 bases, and 8 bases had no gene match. Germline V gene data show CDR1 as LGHNA and CDR2 as YNFKEQ. The DNA for the CDR3 is TGTGCCAGCAGCCTAGGACTAGATTTGGATGAGCAGTTCTTC. As protein: CASSLGLDLDEQFF.

This sequence joins TRBV5-4 and TRBJ2-5; 10 bases map to TRBD2. CDR3 size: 16 residues. From germline, CDR1 is SGHNT and CDR2 YYREEE (reference sequence). J lost 5 bases, V lost 0 bases, and 7 bases had no gene match. The CDR3 nucleotides read TGTGCCAGCAGCTTGGCAGCGGGGGGGCCGGTGGAGACCCAGTACTTC. It encodes CASSLAAGGPVETQYF.

The chain recombines TRBV5-1 with TRBJ1-1, with D hard to call. The V gene's germline CDR1 is SGHRS and CDR2 YFSETQ. The CDR3 is made up of 15 amino acids. V shed 0 bases and J shed 1 base, with 10 bases lying between them. The CDR3, as DNA: TGCGCCAGCAGCTTGGCCCGATCGGGGAACACTGAAGCTTTCTTT. It encodes CASSLARSGNTEAFF.

The chain recombines TRBV24-1 with TRBJ2-7; D is unclear. Germline V gene lookup returns CDR1 KGHDR and CDR2 SFDVKD. The CDR3 extends over 13 amino acids. V lost 1 base, J lost 0 bases, and 3 bases lay in between. CDR3 sequence: CATSDFNSYEQYF. DNA for the CDR3: TGTGCCACCAGTGATTTCAACTCCTACGAGCAGTACTTC.

This chain uses TRBV27 with TRBJ2-2, with TRBD2 identical over 8 bases. Germline V gene sequence: CDR1 MNHEY, CDR2 SMNVEV (reference sequence). V was pared by 5 bases and J by 2 bases, with 4 bases of the junction left unmatched. The CDR3 sequence is 15 residues long. The CDR3: CASSPGRANTGELFF. The CDR3 nucleotides read TGTGCCAGCAGTCCCGGGAGGGCCAACACCGGGGAGCTGTTTTTT.